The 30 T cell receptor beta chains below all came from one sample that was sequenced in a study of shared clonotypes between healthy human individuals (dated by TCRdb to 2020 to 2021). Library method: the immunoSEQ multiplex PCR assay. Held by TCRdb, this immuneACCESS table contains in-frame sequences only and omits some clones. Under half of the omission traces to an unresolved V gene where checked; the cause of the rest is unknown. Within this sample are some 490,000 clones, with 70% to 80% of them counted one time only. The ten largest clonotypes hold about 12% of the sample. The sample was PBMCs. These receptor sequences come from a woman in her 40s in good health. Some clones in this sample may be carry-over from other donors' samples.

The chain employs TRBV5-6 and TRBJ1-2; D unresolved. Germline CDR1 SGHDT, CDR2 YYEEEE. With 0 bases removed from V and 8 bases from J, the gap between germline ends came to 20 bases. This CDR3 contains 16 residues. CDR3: CASSLGSVGATRGYTF. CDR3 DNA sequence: TGTGCCAGCAGCTTGGGGTCGGTGGGAGCGACCCGAGGCTACACCTTC.

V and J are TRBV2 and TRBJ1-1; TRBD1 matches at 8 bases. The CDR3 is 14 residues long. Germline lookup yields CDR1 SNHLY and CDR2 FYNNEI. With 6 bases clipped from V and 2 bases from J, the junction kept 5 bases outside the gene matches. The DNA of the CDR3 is TGTGCCAGCAGGTCGGACAGGGCAAACACTGAAGCTTTCTTT. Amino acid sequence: CASRSDRANTEAFF.

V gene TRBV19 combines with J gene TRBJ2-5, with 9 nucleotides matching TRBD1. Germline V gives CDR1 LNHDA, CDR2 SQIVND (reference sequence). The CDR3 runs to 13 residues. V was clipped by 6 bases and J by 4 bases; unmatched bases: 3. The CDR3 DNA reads TGTGCCAGTAGGGACAGGGGCATAGAGACCCAGTACTTC. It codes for CASRDRGIETQYF.

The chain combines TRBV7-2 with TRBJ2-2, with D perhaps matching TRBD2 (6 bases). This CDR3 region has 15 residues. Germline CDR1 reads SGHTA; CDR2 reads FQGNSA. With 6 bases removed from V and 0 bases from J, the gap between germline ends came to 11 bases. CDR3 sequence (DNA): TGTGCCAGCAGGGTAGGACTATCGAACACCGGGGAGCTGTTTTTT. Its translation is CASRVGLSNTGELFF.

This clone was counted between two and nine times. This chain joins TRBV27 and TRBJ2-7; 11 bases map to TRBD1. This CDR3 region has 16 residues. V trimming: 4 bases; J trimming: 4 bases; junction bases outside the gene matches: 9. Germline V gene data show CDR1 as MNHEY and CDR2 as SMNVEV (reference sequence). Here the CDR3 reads CASSSPSRDRGYEQYF. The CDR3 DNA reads TGTGCCAGCAGTTCCCCATCACGGGACAGGGGGTACGAGCAGTACTTC.

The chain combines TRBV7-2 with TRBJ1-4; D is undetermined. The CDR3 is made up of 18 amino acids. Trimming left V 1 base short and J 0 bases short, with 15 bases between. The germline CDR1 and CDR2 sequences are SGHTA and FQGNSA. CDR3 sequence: CASSLVRGLEATNEKLFF. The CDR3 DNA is TGTGCCAGCAGCTTAGTCCGCGGCCTAGAAGCAACTAATGAAAAACTGTTTTTT.

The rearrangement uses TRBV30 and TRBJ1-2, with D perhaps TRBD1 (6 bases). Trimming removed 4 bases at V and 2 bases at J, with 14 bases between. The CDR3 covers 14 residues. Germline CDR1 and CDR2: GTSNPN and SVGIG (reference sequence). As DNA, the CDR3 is TGTGCCTGGAACGAACAGACAGGCAACTATGGCTACACCTTC. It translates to CAWNEQTGNYGYTF.

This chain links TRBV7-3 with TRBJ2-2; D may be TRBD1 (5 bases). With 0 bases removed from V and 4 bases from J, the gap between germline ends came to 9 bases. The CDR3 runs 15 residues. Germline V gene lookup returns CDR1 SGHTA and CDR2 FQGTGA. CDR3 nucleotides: TGTGCCAGCAGCTTAACAGGGGTCGGCACCGGGGAGCTGTTTTTT. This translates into CASSLTGVGTGELFF.

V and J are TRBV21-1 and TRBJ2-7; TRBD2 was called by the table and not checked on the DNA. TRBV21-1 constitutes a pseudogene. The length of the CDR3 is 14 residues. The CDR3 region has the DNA TGTGCCAGCAGCAAAACGGGGGAGTCCTACGAGCAGTACTTC. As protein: CASSKTGESYEQYF.

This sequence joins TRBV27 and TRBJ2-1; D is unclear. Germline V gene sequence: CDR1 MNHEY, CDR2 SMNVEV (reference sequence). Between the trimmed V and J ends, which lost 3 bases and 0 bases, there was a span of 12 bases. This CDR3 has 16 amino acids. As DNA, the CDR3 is TGTGCCAGCAGTTTCACTTTCGGCGGCTCCTACAATGAGCAGTTCTTC. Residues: CASSFTFGGSYNEQFF.

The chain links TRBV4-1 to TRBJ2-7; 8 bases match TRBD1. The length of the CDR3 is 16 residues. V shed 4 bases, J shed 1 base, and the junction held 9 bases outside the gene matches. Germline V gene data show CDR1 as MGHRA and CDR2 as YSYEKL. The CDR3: CASSPGDGDRSYEQYF. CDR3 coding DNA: TGCGCCAGCAGCCCCGGGGATGGGGACAGGTCCTACGAGCAGTACTTC.

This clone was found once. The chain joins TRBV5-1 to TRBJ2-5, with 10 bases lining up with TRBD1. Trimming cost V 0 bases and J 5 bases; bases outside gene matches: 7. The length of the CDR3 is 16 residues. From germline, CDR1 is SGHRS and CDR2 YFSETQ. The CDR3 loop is CASSLEGQGIWETQYF. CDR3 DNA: TGCGCCAGCAGCTTGGAGGGACAGGGGATATGGGAGACCCAGTACTTC.

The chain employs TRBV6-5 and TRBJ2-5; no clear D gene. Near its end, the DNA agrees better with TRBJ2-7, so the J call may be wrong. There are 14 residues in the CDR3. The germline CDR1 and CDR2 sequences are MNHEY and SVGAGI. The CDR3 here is CASSYNQESYEQYF. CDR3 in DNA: TGTGCCAGCAGTTACAATCAGGAATCCTACGAGCAGTACTTC.

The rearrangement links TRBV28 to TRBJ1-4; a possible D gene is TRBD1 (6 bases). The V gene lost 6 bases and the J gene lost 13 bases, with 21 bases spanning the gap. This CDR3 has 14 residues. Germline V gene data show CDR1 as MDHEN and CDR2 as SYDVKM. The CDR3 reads CASSPRDTLEGLFF. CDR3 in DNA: TGTGCCAGCAGCCCCCGGGACACACTGGAGGGACTGTTTTTT.

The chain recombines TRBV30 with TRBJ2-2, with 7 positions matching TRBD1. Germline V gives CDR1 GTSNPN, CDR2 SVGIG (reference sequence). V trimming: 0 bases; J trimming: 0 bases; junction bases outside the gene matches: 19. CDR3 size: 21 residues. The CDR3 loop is CAWSVSPGQLITEANTGELFF. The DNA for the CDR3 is TGTGCCTGGAGTGTATCTCCGGGACAGCTGATAACGGAAGCGAACACCGGGGAGCTGTTTTTT.

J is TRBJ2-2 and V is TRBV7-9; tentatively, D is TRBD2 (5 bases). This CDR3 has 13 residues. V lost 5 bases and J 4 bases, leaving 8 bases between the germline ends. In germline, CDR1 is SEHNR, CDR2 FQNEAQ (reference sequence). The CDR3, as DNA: TGTGCCAGCAGCCGGGAAAGCACCGGGGAGCTGTTTTTT. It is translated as CASSRESTGELFF. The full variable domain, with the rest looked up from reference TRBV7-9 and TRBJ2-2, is DTGVSQNPRHKITKRGQNVTFRCDPISEHNRLYWYRQTLGQGPEFLTYFQNEAQLEKSRLLSDRFSAERPKGSFSTLEIQRTEQGDSAMYLCASSRESTGELFFGEGSRLTVL.

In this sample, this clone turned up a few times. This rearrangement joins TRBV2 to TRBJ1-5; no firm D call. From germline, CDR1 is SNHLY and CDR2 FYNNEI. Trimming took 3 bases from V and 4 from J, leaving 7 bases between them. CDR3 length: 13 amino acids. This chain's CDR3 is CASSDPVNQPQHF. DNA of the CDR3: TGTGCCAGCAGTGATCCGGTGAATCAGCCCCAGCATTTT.

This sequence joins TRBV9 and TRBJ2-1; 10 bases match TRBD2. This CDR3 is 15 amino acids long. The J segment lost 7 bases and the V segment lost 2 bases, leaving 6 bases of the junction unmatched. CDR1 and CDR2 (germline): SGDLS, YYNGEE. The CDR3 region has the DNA TGTGCCAGCAGCGTGGGACTAGCGCTTCAAAATGAGCAGTTCTTC. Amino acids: CASSVGLALQNEQFF.

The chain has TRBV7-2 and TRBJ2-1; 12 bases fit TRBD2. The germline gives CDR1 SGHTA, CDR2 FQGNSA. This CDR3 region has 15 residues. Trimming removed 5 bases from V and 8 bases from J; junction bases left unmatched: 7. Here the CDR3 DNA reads TGTGCCAGCAGCCCGGGACTAGCGGGCACGGATGAGCAGTTCTTC. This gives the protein CASSPGLAGTDEQFF.

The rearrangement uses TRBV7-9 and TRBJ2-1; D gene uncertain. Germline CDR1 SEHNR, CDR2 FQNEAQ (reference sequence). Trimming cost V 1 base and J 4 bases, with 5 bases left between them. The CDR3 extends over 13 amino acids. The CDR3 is CASSLVNYNEQFF. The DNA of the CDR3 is TGTGCCAGCAGCTTAGTAAATTACAATGAGCAGTTCTTC.

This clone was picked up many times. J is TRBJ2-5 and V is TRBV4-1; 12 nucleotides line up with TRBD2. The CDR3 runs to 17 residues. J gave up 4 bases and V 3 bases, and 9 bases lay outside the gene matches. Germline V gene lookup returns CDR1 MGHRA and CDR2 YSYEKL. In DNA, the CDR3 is TGCGCCAGCAGCCAGCCCCCGACTAGCGGGAGAGGAGAGACCCAGTACTTC. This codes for CASSQPPTSGRGETQYF.

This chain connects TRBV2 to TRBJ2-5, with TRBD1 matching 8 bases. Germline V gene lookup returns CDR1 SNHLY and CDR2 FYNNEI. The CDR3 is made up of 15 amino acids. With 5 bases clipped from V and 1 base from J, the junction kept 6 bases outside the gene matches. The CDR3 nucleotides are TGTGCCAGCAGTCCCGGGACAGGCTTCCAAGAGACCCAGTACTTC. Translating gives CASSPGTGFQETQYF. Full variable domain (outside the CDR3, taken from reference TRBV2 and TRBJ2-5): EPEVTQTPSHQVTQMGQEVILRCVPISNHLYFYWYRQILGQKVEFLVSFYNNEISEKSEIFDDQFSVERPDGSNFTLKIRSTKLEDSAMYFCASSPGTGFQETQYFGPGTRLLVL.

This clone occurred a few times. CDR3 DNA: TGCGCCAGCAGCTTGACTGGACTAGCGGGTGATGACGGGGAGCTGTTTTTT. Amino acids: CASSLTGLAGDDGELFF. The chain employs TRBV5-1 and TRBJ2-2, with TRBD2 matching 11 bases. V gave up 1 base and J gave up 7 bases; unmatched junction bases: 9. CDR3 length: 17 residues. Germline-derived CDR1 and CDR2 are SGHRS and YFSETQ.

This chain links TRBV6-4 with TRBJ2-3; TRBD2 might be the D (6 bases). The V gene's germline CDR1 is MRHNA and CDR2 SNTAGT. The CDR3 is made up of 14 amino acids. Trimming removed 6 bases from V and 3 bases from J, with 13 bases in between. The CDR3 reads CASSKRAATDTQYF. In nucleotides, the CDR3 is TGTGCCAGCAGCAAGCGGGCTGCGACAGATACGCAGTATTTT.

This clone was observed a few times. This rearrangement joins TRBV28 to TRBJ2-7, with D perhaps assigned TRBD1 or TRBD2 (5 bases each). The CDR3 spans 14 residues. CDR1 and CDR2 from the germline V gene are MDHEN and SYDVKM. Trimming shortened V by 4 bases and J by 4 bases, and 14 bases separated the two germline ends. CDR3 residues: CASSSGSGGYEQYF. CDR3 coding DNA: TGTGCCAGCAGTTCAGGGTCTGGCGGGTACGAGCAGTACTTC.

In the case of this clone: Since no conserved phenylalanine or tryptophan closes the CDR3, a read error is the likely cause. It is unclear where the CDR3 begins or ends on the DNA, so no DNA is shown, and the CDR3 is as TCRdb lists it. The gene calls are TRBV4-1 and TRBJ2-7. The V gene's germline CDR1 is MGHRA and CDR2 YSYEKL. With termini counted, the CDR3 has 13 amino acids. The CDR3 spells CASRRDLNSERYL.

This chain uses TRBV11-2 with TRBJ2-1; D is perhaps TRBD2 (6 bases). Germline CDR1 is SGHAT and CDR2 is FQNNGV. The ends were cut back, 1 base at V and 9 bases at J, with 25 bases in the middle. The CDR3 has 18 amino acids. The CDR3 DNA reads TGTGCCAGCAGCTTAGGGGGGGATAGCGCAAAAATGAGAGGTGAGCAGTTCTTC. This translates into CASSLGGDSAKMRGEQFF.

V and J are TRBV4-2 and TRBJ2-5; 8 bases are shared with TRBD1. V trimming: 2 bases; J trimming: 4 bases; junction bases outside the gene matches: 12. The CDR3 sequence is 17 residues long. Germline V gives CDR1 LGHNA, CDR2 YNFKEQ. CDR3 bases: TGTGCCAGCAGCCAACACGCCGGACAGGGCAGAGGAGAGACCCAGTACTTC. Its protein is CASSQHAGQGRGETQYF.

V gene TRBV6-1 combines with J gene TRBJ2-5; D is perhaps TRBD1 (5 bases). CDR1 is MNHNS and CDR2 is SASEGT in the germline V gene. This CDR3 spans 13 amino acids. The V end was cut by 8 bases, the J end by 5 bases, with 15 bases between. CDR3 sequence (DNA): TGTGCCAGCTCTACAGACAGTTCGGAGACCCAGTACTTC. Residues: CASSTDSSETQYF.

This CDR3 is CATTVGGGQYNEQFF. Here the CDR3 DNA reads TGTGCCACCACTGTAGGGGGGGGTCAATACAATGAGCAGTTCTTC. The V and J genes are TRBV25-1 and TRBJ2-1; D is possibly TRBD2 (7 bases). Germline CDR1 reads MGHDK; CDR2 reads SYGVNS. The CDR3 length is 15 residues. The ends were cut back, 10 bases at V and 4 bases at J, with 20 bases in the middle.